A selection of T cell receptor beta chains follows, all from one sample in a study of T cell responses to AZD1222 COVID-19 vaccine. Only in-frame clones appear in the TCRdb table, and some are missing; sequencing was by immunoSEQ multiplex PCR. The sample records some 150,000 clones, roughly nine tenths being singletons. Sequenced material: peripheral blood, taken after recovery from COVID-19. All receptors derive from an adult who had recovered from COVID-19. Each CDR3 is given with its conserved first and last residue. A D gene is named only where the DNA matches it firmly. Clone size is stated in some rows and not others, as once, few, many or a class when expanded.

clone size,CDR3 length,D gene,V gene,J gene,CDR3 protein,CDR3 DNA
few,12,-,TRBV7-9,TRBJ1-3,CASSSRGNTIYF,TGTGCCAGCAGCTCGAGAGGAAACACCATATATTTT
-,15,TRBD1,TRBV6-5,TRBJ1-5,CASSYRTGTNQPQHF,TGTGCCAGCAGTTACAGGACAGGGACCAATCAGCCCCAGCATTTT
-,13,-,TRBV6-2/TRBV6-3,TRBJ1-5,CASSFRGSQPQHF,TGTGCCAGCAGTTTCAGGGGCAGTCAGCCCCAGCATTTT
-,16,-,TRBV6-2/TRBV6-3,TRBJ2-7,CASSYALRDKSYEQYF,TGTGCCAGCAGTTACGCCCTCCGGGACAAGTCCTACGAGCAGTACTTC
-,13,TRBD1,TRBV19,TRBJ2-7,CASSTDRSGEQYF,TGTGCCAGTAGTACGGACAGGTCTGGCGAGCAGTACTTC
-,14,TRBD1,TRBV28,TRBJ2-7,CASRQTGGSDEQYF,TGTGCCAGCAGGCAGACAGGGGGGTCTGACGAGCAGTACTTC
-,17,-,TRBV27,TRBJ1-2,CASSLSDVYGTNYGYTF,TGTGCCAGCAGTTTATCGGATGTTTACGGGACTAACTATGGCTACACCTTC
-,17,TRBD2,TRBV27,TRBJ2-7,CASKPGLAVNKVYEQYF,TGTGCCAGCAAACCGGGACTAGCGGTCAATAAGGTGTACGAGCAGTACTTC
-,17,-,TRBV6-2/TRBV6-3,TRBJ1-2,CASSYPSTGRTNYGYTF,TGTGCCAGCAGTTATCCATCGACAGGACGAACTAACTATGGCTACACCTTC
-,15,-,TRBV7-9,TRBJ1-5,CASSSNREDNQPQHF,TGTGCCAGCAGCTCGAACAGGGAGGACAATCAGCCCCAGCATTTT
-,18,-,TRBV19,TRBJ2-3,CASSKKPGGQTSTDTQYF,TGTGCCAGTAGTAAAAAACCGGGGGGCCAAACTAGCACAGATACGCAGTATTTT
-,17,TRBD2,TRBV9,TRBJ2-2,CASSVGDASGSSGELFF,TGTGCCAGCAGCGTAGGGGATGCTAGCGGGAGCTCCGGGGAGCTGTTTTTT
once,14,-,TRBV6-1,TRBJ2-5,CASSESAGGETQYF,TGTGCCAGCAGTGAGTCGGCAGGCGGGGAGACCCAGTACTTC
-,12,-,TRBV19,TRBJ1-5,CASSPVRPPQHF,TGTGCCAGTAGCCCAGTAAGGCCGCCCCAGCATTTT
-,17,TRBD1,TRBV28,TRBJ2-6,CASSLTGGGAGANVLTF,TGTGCCAGCAGTCTTACAGGGGGCGGGGCTGGGGCCAACGTCCTGACTTTC
-,16,-,TRBV27,TRBJ1-1,CASSPHPGHSNTEAFF,TGTGCCAGCAGCCCACACCCTGGACACAGTAACACTGAAGCTTTCTTT
-,20,-,TRBV15,TRBJ2-7,CATSREPRAGRVNWTYEQYF,TGTGCCACCAGCAGAGAACCCCGGGCGGGACGTGTAAATTGGACCTACGAGCAGTACTTC
-,15,TRBD1,TRBV27,TRBJ1-2,CASSAPGQGASGYTF,TGTGCCAGCAGTGCACCGGGACAGGGGGCTTCTGGCTACACCTTC
-,13,-,TRBV7-9,TRBJ2-6,CASSFSGANVLTF,TGTGCCAGCAGCTTTTCTGGGGCCAACGTCCTGACTTTC
-,14,-,TRBV28,TRBJ1-2,CASRPGTTFGGYTF,TGTGCCAGCAGACCCGGGACGACCTTCGGCGGCTACACCTTC
-,13,TRBD1,TRBV9,TRBJ1-1,CASSLDRVTEAFF,TGTGCCAGCAGCCTGGACAGGGTCACTGAAGCTTTCTTT
-,14,-,TRBV6-5,TRBJ2-7,CASTFTGTSYEQYF,TGTGCCAGCACCTTTACAGGTACCTCCTACGAGCAGTACTTC
-,13,-,TRBV7-3,TRBJ1-5,CASSLWVNQPQHF,TGTGCCAGCAGCTTATGGGTCAATCAGCCCCAGCATTTT
-,16,TRBD2,TRBV7-3,TRBJ2-3,CASSPGGLAATDTQYF,TGTGCCAGCAGCCCAGGCGGACTAGCGGCCACAGATACGCAGTATTTT
-,14,-,TRBV27,TRBJ1-1,CASSLNGMNTEAFF,TGTGCCAGCAGTTTAAACGGCATGAACACTGAAGCTTTCTTT
-,15,-,TRBV5-1,TRBJ1-1,CASSLETGRNTEAFF,TGCGCCAGCAGCTTGGAAACAGGGAGGAACACTGAAGCTTTCTTT
-,16,-,TRBV19,TRBJ2-3,CASSIRGDLSTDTQYF,TGTGCCAGTAGTATAAGGGGGGACCTTAGCACAGATACGCAGTATTTT
-,12,-,TRBV5-1,TRBJ1-2,CASSLTENGYTF,TGCGCCAGCAGCTTGACGGAAAACGGCTACACCTTC
-,14,-,TRBV2,TRBJ2-3,CASSFPSLPDTQYF,TGTGCCAGCAGTTTCCCTAGCCTCCCAGATACGCAGTATTTT